This T cell receptor (beta chain) was sequenced during a study of T cell repertoires in cytomegalovirus infection. Study summary: Evidence of both CMV infection and a matching HLA type came from public TCR beta signatures.

Notes on this clonotype: Its antigen is unidentified.

Using its own MiXCR run on the reads, TCRdb lists one record per CDR3 protein. The sample carries about 600,000 distinct CDR3 sequences, 20% to 25% recorded once. The V and J ends lost 0 bases and 0 bases, in that order; junction bases with no gene match: 15. CDR1 is DFQATT, CDR2 SNEGSKA, per germline (reference sequence). CDR3 size: 19 residues. Findings of the study overall: Individuals carrying CMV plus the relevant HLA were identified by cumulative frequency of public TCR beta families. The response measured ex vivo was dominated by TCR beta clonotypes (HLA-C-restricted and CMV-specific).

The chain links TRBV20-1 to TRBJ1-1, with 8 bases that match TRBD1. This TCR was recovered from a human donor in good health (CMV status not recorded). Some clones in this sample may be carry-over from other donors' samples. The sequenced material came from CD8+ T cells from PBMCs. For the CDR3, the DNA is TGCAGTGCTAGAGATAGAGGGGCTCCAAGACAGGGGTTGAACACTGAAGCTTTCTTT. This translates into CSARDRGAPRQGLNTEAFF.